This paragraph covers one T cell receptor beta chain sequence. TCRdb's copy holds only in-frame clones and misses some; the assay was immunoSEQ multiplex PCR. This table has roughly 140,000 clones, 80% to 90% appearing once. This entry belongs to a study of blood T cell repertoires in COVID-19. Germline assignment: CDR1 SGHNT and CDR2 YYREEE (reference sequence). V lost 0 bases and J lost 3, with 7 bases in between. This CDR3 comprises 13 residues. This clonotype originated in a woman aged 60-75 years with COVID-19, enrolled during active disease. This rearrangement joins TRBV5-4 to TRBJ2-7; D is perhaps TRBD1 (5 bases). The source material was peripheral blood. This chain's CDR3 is CASSLGRDYEQYF. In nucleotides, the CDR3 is TGTGCCAGCAGCTTGGGCAGGGACTACGAGCAGTACTTC.